This T cell receptor (beta chain) was recovered during a study of PD-1 blockade in mismatch repair-deficient tumors. Study context: Patients had eleven to twelve mismatch repair-deficient cancer types and were previously treated and progressing.

Study-level results: Tumor-resident clones, often undetectable pretreatment in blood, expanded then contracted after pembrolizumab.

J lost 0 bases, V lost 3 bases, and 1 base had no gene match. This CDR3 has 14 residues. The germline V gene encodes CDR1 SGHAT and CDR2 FQNNGV. On this clone itself: Its antigen is as yet unknown.

PCR or immunohistochemistry showed mismatch repair deficiency in every enrolled patient. TCRs were sequenced from a few patients responding to pembrolizumab. The repertoire was sequenced with immunoSEQ multiplex PCR; TCRdb's copy has only in-frame clones and lacks some. Found here are approximately 63,000 clones, approximately 89% of them singletons; the top ten hold 11% to 15%. The sequences come from peripheral blood, collected 52 weeks after starting pembrolizumab. The origin of this receptor is an adult with mismatch repair-deficient cancer. The chain links TRBV11-2 to TRBJ2-7, with TRBD1 matching 8 bases. The CDR3 DNA sequence: TGTGCCAGCAGCTTCGGACAGGGCTCCTACGAGCAGTACTTC. Translated, it gives CASSFGQGSYEQYF.